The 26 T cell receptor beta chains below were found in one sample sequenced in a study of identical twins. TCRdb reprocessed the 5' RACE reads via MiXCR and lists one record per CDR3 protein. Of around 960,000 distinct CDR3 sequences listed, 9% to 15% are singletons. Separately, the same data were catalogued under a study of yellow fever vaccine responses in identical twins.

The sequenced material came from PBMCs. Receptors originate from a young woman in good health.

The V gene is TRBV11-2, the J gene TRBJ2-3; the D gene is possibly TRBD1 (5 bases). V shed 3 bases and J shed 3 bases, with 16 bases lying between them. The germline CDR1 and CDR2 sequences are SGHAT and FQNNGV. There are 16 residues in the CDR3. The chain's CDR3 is CASSLGHPGRTDTQYF. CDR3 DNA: TGTGCCAGCAGCTTGGGGCACCCGGGTCGGACAGATACGCAGTATTTT.

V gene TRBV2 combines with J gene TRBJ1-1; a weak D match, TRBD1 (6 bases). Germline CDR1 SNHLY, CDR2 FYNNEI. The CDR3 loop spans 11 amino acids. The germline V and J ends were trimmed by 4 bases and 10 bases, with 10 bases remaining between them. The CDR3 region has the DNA TGTGCCAGCAGTGGACAGGCGGGAGCTTTCTTT. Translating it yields CASSGQAGAFF.

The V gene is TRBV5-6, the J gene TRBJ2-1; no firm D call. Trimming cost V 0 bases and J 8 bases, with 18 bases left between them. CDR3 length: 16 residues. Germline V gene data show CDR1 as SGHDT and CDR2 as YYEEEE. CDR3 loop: CASSLAKIRVRDEQFF. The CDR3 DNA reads TGTGCCAGCAGCTTGGCCAAGATAAGGGTACGGGATGAGCAGTTCTTC.

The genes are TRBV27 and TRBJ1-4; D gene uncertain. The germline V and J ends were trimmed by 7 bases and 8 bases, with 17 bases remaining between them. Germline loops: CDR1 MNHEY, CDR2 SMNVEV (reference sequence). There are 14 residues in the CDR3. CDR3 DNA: TGTGCCAGCACTCAGAAGCGGGGTGGCGAAAAACTGTTTTTT. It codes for CASTQKRGGEKLFF. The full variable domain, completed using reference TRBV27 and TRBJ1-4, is EAQVTQNPRYLITVTGKKLTVTCSQNMNHEYMSWYRQDPGLGLRQIYYSMNVEVTDKGDVPEGYKVSRKEKRNFPLILESPSPNQTSLYFCASTQKRGGEKLFFGSGTQLSVL.

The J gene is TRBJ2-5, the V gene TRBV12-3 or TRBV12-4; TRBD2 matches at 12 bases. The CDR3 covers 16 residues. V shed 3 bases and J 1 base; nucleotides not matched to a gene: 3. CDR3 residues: CASSLTSGRFQETQYF. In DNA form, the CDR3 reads TGTGCCAGCAGTTTGACTAGCGGGAGATTCCAAGAGACCCAGTACTTC.

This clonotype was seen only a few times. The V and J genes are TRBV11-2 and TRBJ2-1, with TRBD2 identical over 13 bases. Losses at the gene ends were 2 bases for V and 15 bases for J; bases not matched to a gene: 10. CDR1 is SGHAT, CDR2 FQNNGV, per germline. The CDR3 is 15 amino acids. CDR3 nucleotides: TGTGCCAGCAGCTTAACTCGGACTAGCGGGAGATTTGTGTTCTTC. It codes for CASSLTRTSGRFVFF.

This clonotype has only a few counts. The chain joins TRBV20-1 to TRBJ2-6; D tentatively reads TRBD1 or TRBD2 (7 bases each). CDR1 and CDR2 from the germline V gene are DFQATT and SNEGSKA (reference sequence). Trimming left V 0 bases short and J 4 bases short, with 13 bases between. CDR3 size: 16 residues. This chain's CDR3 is CSARDQGGPGANVLTF. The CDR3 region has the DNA TGCAGTGCTAGAGATCAGGGGGGGCCCGGGGCCAACGTCCTGACTTTC.

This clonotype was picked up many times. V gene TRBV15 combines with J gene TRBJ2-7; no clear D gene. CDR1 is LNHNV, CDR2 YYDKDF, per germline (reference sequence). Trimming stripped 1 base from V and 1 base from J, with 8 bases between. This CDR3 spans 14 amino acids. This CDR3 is CATSRGVTSYEQYV. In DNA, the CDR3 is TGTGCCACCAGCAGAGGGGTTACATCCTACGAGCAGTACGTC.

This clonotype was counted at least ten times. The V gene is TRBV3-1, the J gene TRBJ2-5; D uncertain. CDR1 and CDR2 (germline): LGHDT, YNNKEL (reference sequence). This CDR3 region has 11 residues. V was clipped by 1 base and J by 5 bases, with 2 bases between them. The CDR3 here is CASSQAETQYF. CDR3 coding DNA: TGTGCCAGCAGCCAAGCTGAGACCCAGTACTTC.

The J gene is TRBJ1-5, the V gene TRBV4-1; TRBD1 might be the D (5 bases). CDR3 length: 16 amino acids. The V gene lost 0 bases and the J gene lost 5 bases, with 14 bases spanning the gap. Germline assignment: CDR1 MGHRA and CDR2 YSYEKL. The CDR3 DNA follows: TGCGCCAGCAGCCAAGATACCCTGGGACCATATCAGCCCCAGCATTTT. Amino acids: CASSQDTLGPYQPQHF.

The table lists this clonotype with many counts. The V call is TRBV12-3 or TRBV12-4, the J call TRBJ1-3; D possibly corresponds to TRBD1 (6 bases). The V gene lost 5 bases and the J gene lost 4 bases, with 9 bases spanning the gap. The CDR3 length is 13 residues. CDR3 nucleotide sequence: TGTGCCAGCAGTCCAACAGGGGGAAACACCATATATTTT. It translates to CASSPTGGNTIYF.

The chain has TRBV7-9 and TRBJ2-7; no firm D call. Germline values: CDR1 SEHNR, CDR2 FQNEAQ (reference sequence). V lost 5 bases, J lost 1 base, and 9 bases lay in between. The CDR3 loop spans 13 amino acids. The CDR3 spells CASSHDKSYEQYV. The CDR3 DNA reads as TGTGCCAGCAGCCATGACAAATCCTACGAGCAGTACGTC.

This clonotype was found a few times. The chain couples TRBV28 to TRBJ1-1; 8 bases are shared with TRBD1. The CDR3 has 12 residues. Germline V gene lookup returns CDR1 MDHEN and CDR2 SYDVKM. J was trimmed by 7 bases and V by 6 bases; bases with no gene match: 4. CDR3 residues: CASRQTGGEAFF. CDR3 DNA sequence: TGTGCCAGCAGGCAAACAGGGGGTGAAGCTTTCTTT.

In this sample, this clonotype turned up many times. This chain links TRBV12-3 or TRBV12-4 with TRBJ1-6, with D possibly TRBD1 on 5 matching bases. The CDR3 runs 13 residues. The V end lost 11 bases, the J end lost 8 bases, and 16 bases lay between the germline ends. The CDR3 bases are TGTGCCTCCCGTAACAGGTGGGATTCACCCCTCCACTTT. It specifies CASRNRWDSPLHF.

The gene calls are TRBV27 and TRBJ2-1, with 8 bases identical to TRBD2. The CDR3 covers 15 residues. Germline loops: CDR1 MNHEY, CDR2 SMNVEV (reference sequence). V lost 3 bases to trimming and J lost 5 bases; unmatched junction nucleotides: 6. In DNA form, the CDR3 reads TGTGCCAGCAGTTTTATAGCGGGACGAAACAATGAGCAGTTCTTC. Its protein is CASSFIAGRNNEQFF.

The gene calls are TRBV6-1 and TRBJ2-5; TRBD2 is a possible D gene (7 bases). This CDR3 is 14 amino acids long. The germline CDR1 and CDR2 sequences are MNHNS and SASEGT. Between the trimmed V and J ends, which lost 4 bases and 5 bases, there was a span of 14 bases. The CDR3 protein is CASSGGGAGETQYF. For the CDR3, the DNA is TGTGCCAGCAGTGGGGGGGGGGCAGGTGAGACCCAGTACTTC.

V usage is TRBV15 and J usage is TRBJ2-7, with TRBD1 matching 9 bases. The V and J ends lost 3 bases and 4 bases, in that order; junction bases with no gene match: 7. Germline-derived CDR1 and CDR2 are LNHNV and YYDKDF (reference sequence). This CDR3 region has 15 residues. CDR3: CATSSKQGAGYEQYF. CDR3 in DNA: TGTGCCACCAGCAGTAAACAGGGGGCCGGATACGAGCAGTACTTC. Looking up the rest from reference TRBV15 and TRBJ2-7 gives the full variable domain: DAMVIQNPRYQVTQFGKPVTLSCSQTLNHNVMYWYQQKSSQAPKLLFHYYDKDFNNEADTPDNFQSRRPNTSFCFLDIRSPGLGDTAMYLCATSSKQGAGYEQYFGPGTRLTVT.

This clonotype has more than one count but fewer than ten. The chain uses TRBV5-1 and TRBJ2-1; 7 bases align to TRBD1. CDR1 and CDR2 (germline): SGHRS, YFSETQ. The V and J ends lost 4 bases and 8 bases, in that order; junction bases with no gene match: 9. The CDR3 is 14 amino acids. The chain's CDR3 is CASSPQGRGYEQFF. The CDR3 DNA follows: TGCGCCAGCAGCCCCCAGGGCAGGGGGTATGAGCAGTTCTTC.

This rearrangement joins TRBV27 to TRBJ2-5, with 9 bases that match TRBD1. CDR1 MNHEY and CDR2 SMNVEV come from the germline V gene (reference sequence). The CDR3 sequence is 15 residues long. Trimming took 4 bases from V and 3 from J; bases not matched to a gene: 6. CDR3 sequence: CASSSPTGGEETQYF. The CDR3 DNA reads TGTGCCAGCAGTTCCCCGACAGGGGGAGAAGAGACCCAGTACTTC.

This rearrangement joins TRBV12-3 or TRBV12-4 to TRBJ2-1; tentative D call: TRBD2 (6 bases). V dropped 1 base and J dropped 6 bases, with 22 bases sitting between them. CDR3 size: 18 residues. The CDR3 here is CASSLGLDWALTSNEQFF. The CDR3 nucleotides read TGTGCCAGCAGTTTAGGACTAGATTGGGCTCTTACCTCCAATGAGCAGTTCTTC.

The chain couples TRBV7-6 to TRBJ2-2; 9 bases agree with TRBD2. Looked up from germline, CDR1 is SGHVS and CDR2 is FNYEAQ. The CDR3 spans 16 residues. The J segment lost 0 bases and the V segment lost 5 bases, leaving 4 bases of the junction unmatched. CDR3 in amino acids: CASSTPSGTNTGELFF. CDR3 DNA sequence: TGTGCCAGCAGCACACCTAGCGGGACGAACACCGGGGAGCTGTTTTTT. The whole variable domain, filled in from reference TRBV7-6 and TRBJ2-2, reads GAGVSQSPRYKVTKRGQDVALRCDPISGHVSLYWYRQALGQGPEFLTYFNYEAQQDKSGLPNDRFSAERPEGSISTLTIQRTEQRDSAMYRCASSTPSGTNTGELFFGEGSRLTVL.

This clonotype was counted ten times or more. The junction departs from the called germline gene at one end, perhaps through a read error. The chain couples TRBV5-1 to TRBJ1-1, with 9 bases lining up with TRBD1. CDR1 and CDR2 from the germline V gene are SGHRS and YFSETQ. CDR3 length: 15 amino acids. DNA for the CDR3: TGTGCCAGCAGTCCCGGACAGGGGATGAACACTGAAGCTTTCTTT. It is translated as CASSPGQGMNTEAFF.

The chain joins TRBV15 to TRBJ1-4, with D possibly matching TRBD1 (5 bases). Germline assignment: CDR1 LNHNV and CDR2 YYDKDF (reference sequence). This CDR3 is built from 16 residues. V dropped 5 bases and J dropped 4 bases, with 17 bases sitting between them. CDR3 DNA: TGTGCCACCAGCCGCCTACCGGGACCTCATAATGAAAAACTGTTTTTT. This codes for CATSRLPGPHNEKLFF.

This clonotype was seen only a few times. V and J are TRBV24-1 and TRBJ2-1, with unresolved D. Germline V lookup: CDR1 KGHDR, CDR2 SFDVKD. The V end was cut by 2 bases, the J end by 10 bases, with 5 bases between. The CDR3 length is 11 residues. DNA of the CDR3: TGTGCCACCAGTGATTCTGGGGAGCAGTTCTTC. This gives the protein CATSDSGEQFF.

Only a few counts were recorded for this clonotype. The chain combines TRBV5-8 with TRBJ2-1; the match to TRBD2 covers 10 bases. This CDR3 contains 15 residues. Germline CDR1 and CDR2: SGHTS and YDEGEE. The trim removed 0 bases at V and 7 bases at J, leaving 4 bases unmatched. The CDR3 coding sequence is TGTGCCAGCAGCTTGGTTAGCGGGGGGCGAAATGAGCAGTTCTTC. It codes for CASSLVSGGRNEQFF.

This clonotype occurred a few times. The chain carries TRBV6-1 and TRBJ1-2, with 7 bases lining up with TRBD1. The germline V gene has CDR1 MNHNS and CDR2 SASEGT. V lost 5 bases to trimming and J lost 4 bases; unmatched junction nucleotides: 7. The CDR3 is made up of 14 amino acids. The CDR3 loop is CASSPGTESYGYTF. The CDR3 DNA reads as TGTGCCAGCAGTCCCGGGACAGAAAGCTATGGCTACACCTTC.